The 3 T cell receptor beta chains below were found in one sample sequenced in a study of T cell responses to AZD1222 COVID-19 vaccine. Profiling relied on immunoSEQ multiplex PCR, and the TCRdb table lists in-frame clones only, not all of them. In the table there are about 170,000 clones, 87% of which are singletons. The sequences come from peripheral blood, collected 28 days after the second AZD1222 dose. The receptors come from an adult who received the AZD1222 COVID-19 vaccine.

This clone has more than one count but fewer than ten. The J gene is TRBJ2-7, the V gene TRBV7-2, with 9 bases that match TRBD1. Per germline, CDR1 SGHTA and CDR2 FQGNSA. The CDR3 spans 15 residues. The junction had 3 bases not matched to a gene; V was cut back by 1 base and J by 2 bases. CDR3 loop: CASSLVGTGTYEQYF. The CDR3 DNA is TGTGCCAGCAGCTTAGTGGGGACAGGGACCTACGAGCAGTACTTC.

The gene calls are TRBV5-8 and TRBJ2-1, with D hard to call. The V gene lost 0 bases and the J gene lost 12 bases, with 13 bases spanning the gap. CDR1 is SGHTS, CDR2 YDEGEE, per germline. The CDR3 runs 13 residues. In DNA, the CDR3 is TGTGCCAGCAGCTTGGCCGTGGCAGCTGTGCAGTTCTTC. Translated: CASSLAVAAVQFF.

The V call is TRBV9, the J call TRBJ2-6; 7 bases line up with TRBD1. The CDR3 consists of 15 residues. V shed 4 bases and J 2 bases; nucleotides not matched to a gene: 3. CDR1 and CDR2 (germline): SGDLS, YYNGEE. The CDR3 DNA sequence: TGTGCCAGCAGCTTTCAGGGGGCTGGGGCCAACGTCCTGACTTTC. Protein product: CASSFQGAGANVLTF.